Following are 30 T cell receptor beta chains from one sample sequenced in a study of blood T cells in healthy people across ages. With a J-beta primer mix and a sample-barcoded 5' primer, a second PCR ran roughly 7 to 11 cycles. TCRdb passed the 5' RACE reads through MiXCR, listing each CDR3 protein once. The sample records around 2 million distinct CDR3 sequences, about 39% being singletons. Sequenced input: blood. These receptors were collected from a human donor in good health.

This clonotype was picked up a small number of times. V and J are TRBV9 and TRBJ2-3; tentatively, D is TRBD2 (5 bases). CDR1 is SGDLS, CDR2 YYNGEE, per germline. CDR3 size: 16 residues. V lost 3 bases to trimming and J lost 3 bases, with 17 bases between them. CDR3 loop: CASSGLEGLATDTQYF. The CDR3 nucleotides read TGTGCCAGCAGCGGGCTCGAGGGCTTGGCTACAGATACGCAGTATTTT.

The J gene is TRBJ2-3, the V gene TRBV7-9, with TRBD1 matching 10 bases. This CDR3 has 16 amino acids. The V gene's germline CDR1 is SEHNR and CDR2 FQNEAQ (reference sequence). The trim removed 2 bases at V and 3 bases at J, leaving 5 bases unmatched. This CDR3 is CASSLTRTGGTDTQYF. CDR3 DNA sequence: TGTGCCAGCAGCTTAACGAGGACAGGGGGTACAGATACGCAGTATTTT.

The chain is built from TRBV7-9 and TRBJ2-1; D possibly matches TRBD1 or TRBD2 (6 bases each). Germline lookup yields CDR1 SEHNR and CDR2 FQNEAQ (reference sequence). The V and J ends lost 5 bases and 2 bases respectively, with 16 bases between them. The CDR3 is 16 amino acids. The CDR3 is CASSLFEGGPYNEQFF. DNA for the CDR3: TGTGCCAGCAGCCTCTTCGAGGGGGGTCCCTACAATGAGCAGTTCTTC.

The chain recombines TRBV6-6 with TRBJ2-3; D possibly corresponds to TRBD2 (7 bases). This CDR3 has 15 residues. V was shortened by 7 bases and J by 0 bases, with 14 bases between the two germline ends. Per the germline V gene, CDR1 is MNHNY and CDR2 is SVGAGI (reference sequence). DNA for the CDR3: TGTGCCAGCATGAGGGGGGGGGTCAGCACAGATACGCAGTATTTT. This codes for CASMRGGVSTDTQYF.

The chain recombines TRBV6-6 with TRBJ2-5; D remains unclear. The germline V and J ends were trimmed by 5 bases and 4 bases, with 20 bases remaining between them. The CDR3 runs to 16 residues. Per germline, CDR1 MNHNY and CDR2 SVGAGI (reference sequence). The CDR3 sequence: CASSPPGGRVIETQYF. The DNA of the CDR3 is TGTGCCAGCAGTCCCCCTGGCGGTCGGGTGATAGAGACCCAGTACTTC.

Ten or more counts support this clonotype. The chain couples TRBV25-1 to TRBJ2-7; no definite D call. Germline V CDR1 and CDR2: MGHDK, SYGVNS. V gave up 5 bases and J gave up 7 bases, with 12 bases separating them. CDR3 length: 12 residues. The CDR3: CASSSTPREQYF. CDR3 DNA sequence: TGTGCCAGCAGTTCCACCCCTAGGGAGCAGTACTTC.

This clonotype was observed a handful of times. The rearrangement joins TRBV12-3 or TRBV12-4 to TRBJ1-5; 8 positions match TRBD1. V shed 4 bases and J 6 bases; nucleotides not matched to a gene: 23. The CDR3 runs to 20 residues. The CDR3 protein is CASSSTDSPDRGAYIQPQHF. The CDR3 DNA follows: TGTGCCAGCAGTTCCACCGATTCGCCTGACAGGGGCGCGTATATTCAGCCCCAGCATTTT.

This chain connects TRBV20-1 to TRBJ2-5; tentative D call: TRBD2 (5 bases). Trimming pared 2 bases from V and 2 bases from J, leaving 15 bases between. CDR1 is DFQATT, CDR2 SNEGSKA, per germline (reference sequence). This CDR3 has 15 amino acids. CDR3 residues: CSARLRREIQETQYF. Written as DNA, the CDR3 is TGCAGTGCTAGACTCCGCCGGGAAATACAAGAGACCCAGTACTTC.

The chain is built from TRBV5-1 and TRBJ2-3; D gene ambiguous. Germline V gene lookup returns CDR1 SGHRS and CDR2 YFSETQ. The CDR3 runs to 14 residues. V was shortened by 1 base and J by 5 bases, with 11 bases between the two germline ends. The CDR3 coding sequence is TGCGCCAGCAGCTTGTCCCAGTCTGGAGATACGCAGTATTTT. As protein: CASSLSQSGDTQYF. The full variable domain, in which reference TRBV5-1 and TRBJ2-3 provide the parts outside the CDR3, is KAGVTQTPRYLIKTRGQQVTLSCSPISGHRSVSWYQQTPGQGLQFLFEYFSETQRNKGNFPGRFSGRQFSNSRSEMNVSTLELGDSALYLCASSLSQSGDTQYFGPGTRLTVL.

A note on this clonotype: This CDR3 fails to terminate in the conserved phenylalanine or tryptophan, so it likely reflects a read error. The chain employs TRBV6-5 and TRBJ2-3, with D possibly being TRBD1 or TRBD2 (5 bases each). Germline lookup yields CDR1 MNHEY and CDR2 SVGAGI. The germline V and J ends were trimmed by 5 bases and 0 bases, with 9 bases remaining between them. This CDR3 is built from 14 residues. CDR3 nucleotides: TGTGCCAGCAGTCACCGGGACAGCACAGATACGCAGTATCTT. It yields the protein CASSHRDSTDTQYL.

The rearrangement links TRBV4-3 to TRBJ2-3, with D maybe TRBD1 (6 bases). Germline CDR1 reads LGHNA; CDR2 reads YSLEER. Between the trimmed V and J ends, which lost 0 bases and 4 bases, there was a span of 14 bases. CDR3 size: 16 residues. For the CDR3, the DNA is TGCGCCAGCAGCCAAGAGGGGGCCCCTCCCCCAGATACGCAGTATTTT. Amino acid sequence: CASSQEGAPPPDTQYF.

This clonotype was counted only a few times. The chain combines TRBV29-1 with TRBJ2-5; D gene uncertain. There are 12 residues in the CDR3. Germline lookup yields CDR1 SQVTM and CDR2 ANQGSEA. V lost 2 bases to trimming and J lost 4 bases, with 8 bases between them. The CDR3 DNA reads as TGCAGCGTTGAAAGTTGGTTAGAGACCCAGTACTTC. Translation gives CSVESWLETQYF.

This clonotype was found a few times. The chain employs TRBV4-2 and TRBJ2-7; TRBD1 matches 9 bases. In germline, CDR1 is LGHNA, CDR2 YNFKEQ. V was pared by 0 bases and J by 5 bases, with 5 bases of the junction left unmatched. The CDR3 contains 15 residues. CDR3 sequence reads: CASSQDRQGVHEQYF. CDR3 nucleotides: TGTGCCAGCAGCCAAGATAGACAGGGGGTCCACGAGCAGTACTTC.

The CDR3: CASSLSIGDGYTF. The CDR3, as DNA: TGTGCCAGCAGTTTATCGATTGGGGATGGCTACACCTTC. This chain links TRBV27 with TRBJ1-2, with unresolved D. Germline V gene lookup returns CDR1 MNHEY and CDR2 SMNVEV (reference sequence). This CDR3 is 13 amino acids long. V lost 0 bases and J lost 6, with 8 bases in between.

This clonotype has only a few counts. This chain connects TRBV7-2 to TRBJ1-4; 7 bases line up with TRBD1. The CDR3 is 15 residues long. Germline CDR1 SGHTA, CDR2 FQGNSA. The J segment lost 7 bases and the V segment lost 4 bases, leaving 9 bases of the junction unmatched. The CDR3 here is CASSSTGAVGEKLFF. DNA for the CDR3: TGTGCCAGCAGCTCCACAGGGGCAGTAGGTGAAAAACTGTTTTTT.

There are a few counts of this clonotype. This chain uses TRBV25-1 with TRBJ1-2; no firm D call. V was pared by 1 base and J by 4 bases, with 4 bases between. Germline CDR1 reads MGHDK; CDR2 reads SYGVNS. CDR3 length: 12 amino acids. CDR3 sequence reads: CASSEWAYGYTF. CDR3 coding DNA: TGTGCCAGCAGTGAATGGGCCTATGGCTACACCTTC.

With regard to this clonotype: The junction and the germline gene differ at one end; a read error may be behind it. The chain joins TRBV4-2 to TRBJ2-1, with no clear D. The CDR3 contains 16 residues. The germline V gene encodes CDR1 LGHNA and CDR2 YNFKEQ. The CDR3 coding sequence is TGTGCCAGCAGCCAATCCCTCGGAAGCTCCTGCAATGAGCAGTTCTTC. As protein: CASSQSLGSSCNEQFF.

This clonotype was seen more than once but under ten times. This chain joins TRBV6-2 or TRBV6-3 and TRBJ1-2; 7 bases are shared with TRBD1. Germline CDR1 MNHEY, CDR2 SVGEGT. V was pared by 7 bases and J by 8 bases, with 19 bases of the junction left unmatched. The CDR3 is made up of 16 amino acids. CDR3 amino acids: CASNLGTALPRLGYTF. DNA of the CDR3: TGTGCCAGCAATCTGGGGACAGCGCTCCCCCGATTGGGCTACACCTTC.

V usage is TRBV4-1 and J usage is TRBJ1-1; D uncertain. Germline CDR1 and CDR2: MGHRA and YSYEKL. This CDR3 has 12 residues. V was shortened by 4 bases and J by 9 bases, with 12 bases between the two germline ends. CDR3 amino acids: CASSPGGSKAFF. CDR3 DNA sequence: TGCGCCAGCAGCCCGGGCGGCAGTAAAGCTTTCTTT.

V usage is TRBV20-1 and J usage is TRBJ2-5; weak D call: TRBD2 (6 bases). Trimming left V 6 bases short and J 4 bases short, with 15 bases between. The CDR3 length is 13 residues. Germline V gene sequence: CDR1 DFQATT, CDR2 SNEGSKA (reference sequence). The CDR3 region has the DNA TGCAGTGCGGCGCGGGACTTTGGAGAGACCCAGTACTTC. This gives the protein CSAARDFGETQYF.

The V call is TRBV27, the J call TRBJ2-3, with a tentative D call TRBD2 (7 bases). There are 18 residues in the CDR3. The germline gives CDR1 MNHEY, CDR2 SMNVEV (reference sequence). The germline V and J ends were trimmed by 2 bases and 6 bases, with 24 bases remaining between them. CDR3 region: CASSLARGGAGRRDTQYF. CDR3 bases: TGTGCCAGCAGTTTAGCCCGCGGGGGCGCGGGGCGGCGGGATACGCAGTATTTT.

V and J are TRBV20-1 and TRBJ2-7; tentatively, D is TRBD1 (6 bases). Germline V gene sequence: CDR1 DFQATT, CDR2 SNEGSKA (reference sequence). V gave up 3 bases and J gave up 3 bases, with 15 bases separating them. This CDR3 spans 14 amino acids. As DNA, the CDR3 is TGCAGTGCTAGGGTTCAGGACAGAGGCTACGAGCAGTACTTC. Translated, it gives CSARVQDRGYEQYF.

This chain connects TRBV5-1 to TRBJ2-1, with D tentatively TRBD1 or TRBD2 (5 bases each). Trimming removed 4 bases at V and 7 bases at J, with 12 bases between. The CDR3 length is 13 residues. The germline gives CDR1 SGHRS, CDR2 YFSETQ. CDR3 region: CASSPGTWNEQFF. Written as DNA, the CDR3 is TGCGCCAGCAGCCCCGGGACGTGGAATGAGCAGTTCTTC. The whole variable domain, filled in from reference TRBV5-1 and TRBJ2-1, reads KAGVTQTPRYLIKTRGQQVTLSCSPISGHRSVSWYQQTPGQGLQFLFEYFSETQRNKGNFPGRFSGRQFSNSRSEMNVSTLELGDSALYLCASSPGTWNEQFFGPGTRLTVL.

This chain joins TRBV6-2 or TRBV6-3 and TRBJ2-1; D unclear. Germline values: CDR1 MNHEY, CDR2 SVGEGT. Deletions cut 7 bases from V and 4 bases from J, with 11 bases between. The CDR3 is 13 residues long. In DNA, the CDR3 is TGTGCCAGCAAACCCACCGCGTACAATGAGCAGTTCTTC. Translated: CASKPTAYNEQFF.

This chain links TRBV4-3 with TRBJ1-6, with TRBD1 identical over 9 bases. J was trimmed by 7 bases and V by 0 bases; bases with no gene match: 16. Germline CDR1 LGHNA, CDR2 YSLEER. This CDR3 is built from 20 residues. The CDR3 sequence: CASSQDYQRDRVFWNSPLHF. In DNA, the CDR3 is TGCGCCAGCAGCCAAGATTACCAGCGGGACAGGGTTTTTTGGAATTCACCCCTCCACTTT.

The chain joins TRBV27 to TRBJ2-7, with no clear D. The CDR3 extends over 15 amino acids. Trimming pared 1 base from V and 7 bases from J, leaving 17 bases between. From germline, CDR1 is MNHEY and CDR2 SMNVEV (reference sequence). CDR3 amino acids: CASSLWPTANNEQYF. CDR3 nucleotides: TGTGCCAGCAGTTTATGGCCCACAGCCAACAATGAGCAGTACTTC.

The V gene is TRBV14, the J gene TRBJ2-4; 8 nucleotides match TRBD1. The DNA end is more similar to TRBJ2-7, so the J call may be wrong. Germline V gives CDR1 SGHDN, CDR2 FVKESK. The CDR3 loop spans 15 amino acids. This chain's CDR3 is CASSRWDRSYYEQYF. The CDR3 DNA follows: TGTGCCAGCAGCCGGTGGGACAGGTCGTACTACGAGCAGTACTTC.

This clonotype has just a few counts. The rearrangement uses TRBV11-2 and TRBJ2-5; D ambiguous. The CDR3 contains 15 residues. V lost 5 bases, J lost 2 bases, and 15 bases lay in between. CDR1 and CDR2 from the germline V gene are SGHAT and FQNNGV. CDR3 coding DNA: TGTGCCAGCAGCGCGGACCGCGCCGCGCAAGAGACCCAGTACTTC. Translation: CASSADRAAQETQYF.

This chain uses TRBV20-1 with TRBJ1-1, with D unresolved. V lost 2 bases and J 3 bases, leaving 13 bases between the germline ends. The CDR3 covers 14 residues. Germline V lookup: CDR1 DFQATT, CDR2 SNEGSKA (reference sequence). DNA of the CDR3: TGCAGTGCTAGAATCCCTGAACGCGACACTGAAGCTTTCTTT. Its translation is CSARIPERDTEAFF.

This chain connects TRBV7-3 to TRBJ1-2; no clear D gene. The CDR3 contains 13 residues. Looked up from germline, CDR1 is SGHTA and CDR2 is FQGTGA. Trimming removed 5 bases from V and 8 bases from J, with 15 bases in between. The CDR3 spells CASSLVLEFGYTF. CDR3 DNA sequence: TGTGCCAGCAGCCTAGTACTAGAGTTCGGCTACACCTTC.